Each of the 2 T cell receptor beta chains below was sequenced from the same sample in a study of cytomegalovirus exposure and HLA in healthy donors. Primers included in the PCR were 60 Vbeta and 13 Jbeta primers. Produced via immunoSEQ multiplex PCR; TCRdb's table is partial and in-frame only. The sample contains some 130,000 clones, approximately 75% of which appear only once. Sequenced material: PBMCs. The receptor set was obtained from a middle-aged woman in good health and CMV-seropositive.

V gene TRBV12-5 combines with J gene TRBJ2-1; TRBD2 is a possible D gene (6 bases). Germline assignment: CDR1 LGHNT and CDR2 FRNRAP. This CDR3 is 17 amino acids long. V shed 0 bases and J shed 6 bases, with 18 bases lying between them. The CDR3, as DNA: TGTGCTAGTGGTTTGGTCCCAACGGCGGGGCTGGGCAATGAGCAGTTCTTC. Residues: CASGLVPTAGLGNEQFF.

V gene TRBV6-1 combines with J gene TRBJ1-1; 7 nucleotides line up with TRBD1. There are 11 residues in the CDR3. The junction had 5 bases not matched to a gene; V was cut back by 6 bases and J by 10 bases. Germline CDR1 reads MNHNS; CDR2 reads SASEGT. CDR3 DNA: TGTGCCAGCAGATCGACAGGGTTAGCTTTCTTT. As protein: CASRSTGLAFF.